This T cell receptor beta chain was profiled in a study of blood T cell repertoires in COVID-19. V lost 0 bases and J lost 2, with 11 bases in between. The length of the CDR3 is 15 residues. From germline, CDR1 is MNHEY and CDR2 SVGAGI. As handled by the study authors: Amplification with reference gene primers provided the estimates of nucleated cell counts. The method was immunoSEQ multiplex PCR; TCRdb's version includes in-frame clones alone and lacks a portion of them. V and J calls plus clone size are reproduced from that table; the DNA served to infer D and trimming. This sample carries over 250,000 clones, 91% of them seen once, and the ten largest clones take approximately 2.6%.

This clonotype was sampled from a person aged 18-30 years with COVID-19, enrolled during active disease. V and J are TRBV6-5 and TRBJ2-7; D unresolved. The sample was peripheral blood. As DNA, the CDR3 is TGTGCCAGCAGTTACTCCTCAACAGCCACCTACGAGCAGTACTTC. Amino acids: CASSYSSTATYEQYF.